These 20 T cell receptor beta chains were sequenced from one sample in a study of T cell responses to AZD1222 COVID-19 vaccine. The method was immunoSEQ multiplex PCR; TCRdb's version includes in-frame clones alone and lacks a portion of them. The data hold 90,000 to 120,000 clones, with more than 80% observed a single time. This material consisted of peripheral blood, taken on day 0 of AZD1222 vaccination. These TCRs come from an adult in good health.

Written as DNA, the CDR3 is TGCAGCGTTGGACCGGGACAGGGTCCATACGAGCAGTACTTC. Protein product: CSVGPGQGPYEQYF. J is TRBJ2-7 and V is TRBV29-1; 9 positions match TRBD1. V lost 4 bases to trimming and J lost 4 bases; unmatched junction nucleotides: 8. Looked up from germline, CDR1 is SQVTM and CDR2 is ANQGSEA. The CDR3 sequence is 14 residues long.

The rearrangement uses TRBV15 and TRBJ2-7; 8 nucleotides line up with TRBD2. The CDR3 loop spans 14 amino acids. After removal of 0 bases from V and 6 bases from J, the junction contained 4 bases not matched to a gene. Germline CDR1 LNHNV, CDR2 YYDKDF (reference sequence). In DNA form, the CDR3 reads TGTGCCACCAGCAGAGACGGGAGGGACTTCGAGCAGTACTTC. This sequence encodes CATSRDGRDFEQYF.

The V and J genes are TRBV7-9 and TRBJ1-1, with 7 bases matching TRBD1. V shed 5 bases and J 6 bases; nucleotides not matched to a gene: 15. Germline V lookup: CDR1 SEHNR, CDR2 FQNEAQ (reference sequence). This CDR3 is 16 amino acids long. The CDR3 here is CASSLTGTDGRAEAFF. For the CDR3, the DNA is TGTGCCAGCAGCCTGACAGGGACCGATGGCAGGGCTGAAGCTTTCTTT.

The genes are TRBV30 and TRBJ2-3, with 8 bases aligning to TRBD2. V lost 3 bases, J lost 5 bases, and 7 bases stayed unmatched. The germline CDR1 and CDR2 sequences are GTSNPN and SVGIG (reference sequence). CDR3 length: 14 residues. This CDR3 is CAWRSGGQRDTQYF. The CDR3 bases are TGTGCCTGGAGGTCGGGAGGGCAGAGAGATACGCAGTATTTT. The variable domain in full, completed from reference TRBV30 and TRBJ2-3, reads SQTIHQWPATLVQPVGSPLSLECTVEGTSNPNLYWYRQAAGRGLQLLFYSVGIGQISSEVPQNLSASRPQDRQFILSSKKLLLSDSGFYLCAWRSGGQRDTQYFGPGTRLTVL.

The chain is built from TRBV18 and TRBJ2-7; D might be TRBD1 (5 bases). Trimming cost V 2 bases and J 0 bases, with 8 bases left between them. The CDR3 loop spans 14 amino acids. Per the germline V gene, CDR1 is KGHSH and CDR2 is LQKENI. CDR3 sequence reads: CASSPDRNSYEQYF. The DNA for the CDR3 is TGTGCCAGCTCACCAGACAGAAACTCCTACGAGCAGTACTTC.

The chain uses TRBV18 and TRBJ1-6; 12 bases line up with TRBD1. V was pared by 4 bases and J by 7 bases, with 5 bases of the junction left unmatched. Per germline, CDR1 KGHSH and CDR2 LQKENI. The CDR3 is made up of 16 amino acids. The CDR3 DNA reads as TGTGCCAGCTCACTCACCGGGACAGGGGGCAATTCACCCCTCCACTTT. It translates to CASSLTGTGGNSPLHF.

This sequence joins TRBV30 and TRBJ1-6, with D perhaps matching TRBD1 (6 bases). Germline lookup yields CDR1 GTSNPN and CDR2 SVGIG (reference sequence). V lost 0 bases and J lost 8, with 11 bases in between. This CDR3 comprises 14 residues. CDR3 residues: CAWSVWGADSPLHF. In DNA form, the CDR3 reads TGTGCCTGGAGTGTCTGGGGGGCTGATTCACCCCTCCACTTT.

The chain links TRBV2 to TRBJ1-2; 8 bases fit TRBD1. V lost 5 bases, J lost 4 bases, and 3 bases stayed unmatched. The germline V gene encodes CDR1 SNHLY and CDR2 FYNNEI. This CDR3 comprises 13 residues. CDR3 bases: TGTGCCAGCAGTAGACAGGGGAGCTATGGCTACACCTTC. This gives the protein CASSRQGSYGYTF.

The rearrangement joins TRBV4-1 to TRBJ2-1; no firm D call. Trimming took off 1 base at V and 1 base at J, with 8 bases between the two ends. The CDR3 has 15 residues. Germline CDR1 MGHRA, CDR2 YSYEKL. The chain's CDR3 is CASSQGVWSYNEQFF. CDR3 sequence (DNA): TGCGCCAGCAGCCAAGGGGTTTGGTCCTACAATGAGCAGTTCTTC.

The CDR3 DNA reads as TGTGCCATCAGGGCAGGGCCCGGGGAGCTGTTTTTT. Protein sequence: CAIRAGPGELFF. The genes are TRBV10-3 and TRBJ2-2; a weak D match, TRBD1 (5 bases). The V and J ends lost 6 bases and 6 bases respectively, with 8 bases between them. Germline V gene data show CDR1 as ENHRY and CDR2 as SYGVKD. The CDR3 length is 12 residues.

This chain links TRBV6-5 with TRBJ1-2; the D gene is possibly TRBD1 (6 bases). Per germline, CDR1 MNHEY and CDR2 SVGAGI. The CDR3 spans 14 residues. V lost 2 bases and J 5 bases, leaving 12 bases between the germline ends. The DNA of the CDR3 is TGTGCCAGCAGTTACACGACAGGAGGATATGGCTACACCTTC. Protein product: CASSYTTGGYGYTF.

The chain joins TRBV27 to TRBJ2-1, with D hard to call. From germline, CDR1 is MNHEY and CDR2 SMNVEV (reference sequence). CDR3 length: 15 residues. Trimming cost V 10 bases and J 0 bases, with 16 bases left between them. The CDR3 is CAIKKRESSYNEQFF. In DNA form, the CDR3 reads TGTGCCATCAAGAAGCGAGAGAGCTCCTACAATGAGCAGTTCTTC.

The chain carries TRBV29-1 and TRBJ2-5, with 11 nucleotides matching TRBD1. V lost 5 bases and J lost 5; bases outside the gene matches: 10. Germline CDR1 is SQVTM and CDR2 is ANQGSEA. This CDR3 has 15 amino acids. CDR3: CSVWGGQGAGETQYF. The CDR3 DNA reads TGCAGCGTTTGGGGCGGACAGGGGGCGGGGGAGACCCAGTACTTC.

In its sample, this clone was seen once. V usage is TRBV5-4 and J usage is TRBJ2-2; TRBD1 aligns across 9 bases. The germline CDR1 and CDR2 sequences are SGHNT and YYREEE (reference sequence). V gave up 6 bases and J gave up 6 bases; unmatched junction bases: 15. This CDR3 spans 17 amino acids. The CDR3 DNA reads TGTGCCAGCACCTTAGGACGAACAGGGGGCGCCGCCGGGGAGCTGTTTTTT. Its protein product is CASTLGRTGGAAGELFF.

The chain carries TRBV7-9 and TRBJ2-5, with D possibly TRBD2 on 5 matching bases. This CDR3 has 13 residues. Germline CDR1 SEHNR, CDR2 FQNEAQ (reference sequence). V lost 5 bases and J lost 4, with 11 bases in between. The CDR3: CASSEGVGETQYF. CDR3 in DNA: TGTGCCAGCAGCGAGGGTGTGGGAGAGACCCAGTACTTC.

V gene TRBV27 combines with J gene TRBJ1-2; D call uncertain. V shed 5 bases and J shed 0 bases, with 13 bases lying between them. Germline loops: CDR1 MNHEY, CDR2 SMNVEV (reference sequence). The CDR3 covers 15 residues. The CDR3 spells CASSKYSSANYGYTF. The CDR3 DNA follows: TGTGCCAGCAGTAAGTACAGCTCAGCTAACTATGGCTACACCTTC.

J is TRBJ2-7 and V is TRBV6-5; TRBD1 matches at 9 bases. The CDR3 spans 15 residues. V was pared by 6 bases and J by 3 bases, with 9 bases of the junction left unmatched. Germline V lookup: CDR1 MNHEY, CDR2 SVGAGI. The CDR3 bases are TGTGCCAGCAGCCTCCGGGACAGGGTTTACTACGAGCAGTACTTC. It encodes CASSLRDRVYYEQYF.

The CDR3 reads CASSLQLYRSSYEQYF. The CDR3 DNA reads TGTGCCAGCAGTTTACAGCTTTACAGGTCCTCCTACGAGCAGTACTTC. V and J are TRBV28 and TRBJ2-7; D is possibly TRBD1 (5 bases). CDR1 and CDR2 from the germline V gene are MDHEN and SYDVKM. The CDR3 sequence is 16 residues long. V gave up 2 bases and J gave up 0 bases, with 14 bases separating them.

J is TRBJ2-5 and V is TRBV7-2; 7 positions match TRBD2. CDR3 size: 15 residues. CDR1 is SGHTA and CDR2 is FQGNSA in the germline V gene. Trimming cost V 3 bases and J 5 bases; bases outside gene matches: 9. CDR3 sequence: CASSFTTAGAETQYF. The CDR3 DNA follows: TGTGCCAGCAGCTTTACGACGGCGGGAGCCGAGACCCAGTACTTC. Based on the CDR3 plus reference TRBV7-2 and TRBJ2-5, the full variable domain is GAGVSQSPSNKVTEKGKDVELRCDPISGHTALYWYRQSLGQGLEFLIYFQGNSAPDKSGLPSDRFSAERTGGSVSTLTIQRTQQEDSAVYLCASSFTTAGAETQYFGPGTRLLVL.

This chain uses TRBV27 with TRBJ2-7, with a tentative D call TRBD1 (5 bases). This CDR3 spans 14 amino acids. Looked up from germline, CDR1 is MNHEY and CDR2 is SMNVEV (reference sequence). V was cut by 6 bases and J by 0 bases, with 12 bases left in between. In DNA form, the CDR3 reads TGTGCCAGCAGCAAGGGGCACAGCTCCTACGAGCAGTACTTC. Translation gives CASSKGHSSYEQYF.